This T cell receptor beta chain emerged from a study of blood T cell repertoires in COVID-19. V lost 1 base to trimming and J lost 3 bases, with 3 bases between them. The length of the CDR3 is 11 residues. CDR1 is DFQATT and CDR2 is SNEGSKA in the germline V gene (reference sequence). Profiled with immunoSEQ multiplex PCR; TCRdb holds only in-frame clones, not every one. This table holds approximately 59,000 clones, under 90% found once. The receptor was derived from a man in his forties with active COVID-19. The chain recombines TRBV20-1 with TRBJ1-1; no definite D call. Input material: peripheral blood. CDR3 amino acids: CSARGDTEAFF. CDR3 nucleotides: TGCAGTGCTAGAGGCGACACTGAAGCTTTCTTT.